This note documents a single T cell receptor (beta chain) sequence. TCRdb keeps only in-frame clones here, not all; method: immunoSEQ multiplex PCR. The sample includes around 87,000 clones, around 78% of them seen just once. This sample is drawn from a study of PD-L1 blockade in urothelial cancer. Turning to the study itself: It was at some point between 2013 and 2014 that patients started atezolizumab at 1,200 mg intravenously every 3 weeks.

Time point meaning: peripheral blood 6 weeks after treatment start. Trimming cost V 5 bases and J 8 bases; bases outside gene matches: 8. The CDR3 has 14 residues. Germline CDR1 is LNHDA and CDR2 is SQIVND (reference sequence). Specimen: PBMCs, collected around atezolizumab (anti-PD-L1) treatment. This TCR was sampled from a man between 65 and 85 years old with urothelial cancer. This chain connects TRBV19 to TRBJ2-1; 8 bases agree with TRBD2. As DNA, the CDR3 is TGTGCCAGTAGTCCCCGGGAGGGCAGGGATGAGCAGTTCTTC. Translating it yields CASSPREGRDEQFF.